In its sample, the clone carrying this T cell receptor (beta chain) was seen once. Its antigen remains unidentified. The data stem from a study of radiation and T cells in renal cell carcinoma. Overall study findings and caveats: Top tumor clonotypes rose in blood 2 weeks post-radiation, then contracted.

Time point specified: baseline pretreatment blood. Treatment specified: 15 Gy SBRT to primary tumor, nephrectomy 4 weeks later. After SBRT, blood was collected at 2 and 4 weeks, plus baseline. The CDR3 has 16 residues. Germline lookup yields CDR1 SGHTA and CDR2 FQGNSA. The junction had 14 bases not matched to a gene; V was cut back by 5 bases and J by 7 bases. Assay: immunoSEQ multiplex PCR; the TCRdb copy retains only in-frame clones and omits some. The sample has 95,000 or so clones, 65% to 90% seen once. The starting material was blood, obtained from a patient whose treatment included radiotherapy and nephrectomy. The TCR was taken from a man in his fifties with renal cell carcinoma. This rearrangement joins TRBV7-2 to TRBJ1-1; 9 bases line up with TRBD1. The CDR3 region has the DNA TGTGCCAGCAGCGCACCCGGGACAGGGTCGTTGGTTGAAGCTTTCTTT. Amino acids: CASSAPGTGSLVEAFF.